Below, 29 T cell receptor beta chains from the same sample are listed, as sequenced in a study of blood T cell repertoires in COVID-19. The repertoire was sequenced with immunoSEQ multiplex PCR; TCRdb's copy has only in-frame clones and lacks some. Of some 200,000 clones detected, 75% to 95% appear once; the ten largest clones hold 0.53%. Sequencing was done on a sample of peripheral blood. The receptor set was obtained from a middle-aged man with acute or convalescent COVID-19.

The chain is built from TRBV28 and TRBJ2-2; a weak D match, TRBD2 (5 bases). Looked up from germline, CDR1 is MDHEN and CDR2 is SYDVKM. The CDR3 is 15 amino acids. V was clipped by 2 bases and J by 4 bases, with 11 bases between them. The CDR3 reads CASSLSEGSTGELFF. The DNA of the CDR3 is TGTGCCAGCAGTTTAAGTGAAGGGAGCACCGGGGAGCTGTTTTTT.

This clone was observed a few times. This chain connects TRBV11-2 to TRBJ1-6; a possible D gene is TRBD1 (5 bases). Trimming stripped 5 bases from V and 8 bases from J, with 13 bases between. Looked up from germline, CDR1 is SGHAT and CDR2 is FQNNGV. This CDR3 comprises 14 residues. CDR3 coding DNA: TGTGCCAGCAGCGCATCTGGGGGGGATTCACCCCTCCACTTT. It yields the protein CASSASGGDSPLHF.

The CDR3 here is CAISGGGTKNIQYF. The CDR3 DNA reads as TGTGCCATCAGTGGGGGGGGGACCAAAAACATTCAGTACTTC. The rearrangement uses TRBV10-3 and TRBJ2-4, with 7 bases fitting TRBD2. Germline V gene lookup returns CDR1 ENHRY and CDR2 SYGVKD. This CDR3 region has 14 residues. The V segment lost 4 bases and the J segment 2 bases; nucleotides outside the gene matches: 2.

V gene TRBV2 combines with J gene TRBJ1-4, with D maybe TRBD1 (6 bases). Germline V lookup: CDR1 SNHLY, CDR2 FYNNEI. Trimming shortened V by 9 bases and J by 5 bases, and 13 bases separated the two germline ends. The CDR3 spans 13 residues. Here the CDR3 DNA reads TGTGCCAGTTTCGAACAGGGAAATGAAAAACTGTTTTTT. Protein product: CASFEQGNEKLFF. Supplemented by reference TRBV2 and TRBJ1-4, the full variable domain reads EPEVTQTPSHQVTQMGQEVILRCVPISNHLYFYWYRQILGQKVEFLVSFYNNEISEKSEIFDDQFSVERPDGSNFTLKIRSTKLEDSAMYFCASFEQGNEKLFFGSGTQLSVL.

The chain employs TRBV7-3 and TRBJ1-1; 7 bases agree with TRBD1. With V trimmed by 2 bases and J by 2 bases, 8 bases remained unmatched. The germline CDR1 and CDR2 sequences are SGHTA and FQGTGA. The CDR3 extends over 16 amino acids. CDR3: CASSLAGGNGNTEAFF. The CDR3 bases are TGTGCCAGCAGCTTAGCAGGGGGAAATGGAAACACTGAAGCTTTCTTT.

The chain links TRBV7-9 to TRBJ2-2, with 7 bases that match TRBD2. Per the germline V gene, CDR1 is SEHNR and CDR2 is FQNEAQ (reference sequence). The CDR3 consists of 17 residues. V was clipped by 6 bases and J by 6 bases; unmatched bases: 16. The CDR3 nucleotides read TGTGCCAGCAGTTCCACCATGGGAGCGGGAAAGTCCGGGGAGCTGTTTTTT. Protein sequence: CASSSTMGAGKSGELFF.

The genes are TRBV29-1 and TRBJ2-5; perhaps TRBD2 as D (5 bases). V was cut by 6 bases and J by 5 bases, with 22 bases left in between. Germline CDR1 is SQVTM and CDR2 is ANQGSEA. The CDR3 runs 15 residues. The CDR3 loop reads CSVVKNMDWLETQYF. Here the CDR3 DNA reads TGCAGCGTCGTCAAAAACATGGACTGGCTTGAGACCCAGTACTTC. Together with reference TRBV29-1 and TRBJ2-5, the CDR3 gives the full variable domain: SAVISQKPSRDICQRGTSLTIQCQVDSQVTMMFWYRQQPGQSLTLIATANQGSEATYESGFVIDKFPISRPNLTFSTLTVSNMSPEDSSIYLCSVVKNMDWLETQYFGPGTRLLVL.

The J gene is TRBJ2-3, the V gene TRBV9; 7 bases map to TRBD2. Per germline, CDR1 SGDLS and CDR2 YYNGEE. This CDR3 is 15 amino acids long. V was clipped by 0 bases and J by 10 bases; unmatched bases: 11. This CDR3 is CASSVGEGRARAQYF. Here the CDR3 DNA reads TGTGCCAGCAGCGTAGGGGAGGGCCGCGCCCGGGCGCAGTATTTT.

The chain combines TRBV28 with TRBJ1-5, with D tentatively TRBD1 (6 bases). CDR1 and CDR2 (germline): MDHEN, SYDVKM. V lost 6 bases and J 7 bases, leaving 19 bases between the germline ends. The CDR3 is 15 residues long. The CDR3 DNA sequence: TGTGCCAGCAGCGCTCACAGGGCGGCCAAACAGCCCCAGCATTTT. As protein: CASSAHRAAKQPQHF.

V and J are TRBV6-1 and TRBJ1-1; D gene unclear. The CDR3 totals 14 residues. Germline V gene data show CDR1 as MNHNS and CDR2 as SASEGT. V lost 1 base and J lost 6, with 12 bases in between. The CDR3 region is CASSEGPQSAEAFF. CDR3 DNA sequence: TGTGCCAGCAGTGAAGGCCCTCAGAGCGCTGAAGCTTTCTTT.

The chain combines TRBV7-3 with TRBJ1-1, with D possibly matching TRBD1 (5 bases). The V end was cut by 5 bases, the J end by 4 bases, with 14 bases between. The CDR3 loop spans 14 amino acids. The germline V gene has CDR1 SGHTA and CDR2 FQGTGA. The CDR3 nucleotides are TGTGCCAGCAGCCCCGGTCCAGGGTTCACTGAAGCTTTCTTT. This sequence encodes CASSPGPGFTEAFF.

The chain has TRBV7-9 and TRBJ2-7; TRBD2 agrees at 7 bases. V lost 2 bases, J lost 4 bases, and 5 bases stayed unmatched. The CDR3 covers 14 residues. The germline CDR1 and CDR2 sequences are SEHNR and FQNEAQ (reference sequence). The CDR3 region is CASSLQEGGYEQYF. The CDR3 region has the DNA TGTGCCAGCAGCTTACAGGAGGGAGGGTACGAGCAGTACTTC.

The V gene is TRBV2, the J gene TRBJ1-2; TRBD1 matches 9 bases. CDR1 is SNHLY, CDR2 FYNNEI, per germline. The CDR3 spans 15 residues. J was trimmed by 3 bases and V by 6 bases; bases with no gene match: 8. The CDR3 coding sequence is TGTGCCAGCAGGACCGGGACAGGGATCGACTATGGCTACACCTTC. Translation: CASRTGTGIDYGYTF.

CDR3 sequence (DNA): TGTGCCAGCAGTCCGCATCCCCCAGGGTCCGAGCAGTACGTC. Protein: CASSPHPPGSEQYV. The V call is TRBV28, the J call TRBJ2-7, with a weak D call TRBD1 (5 bases). The length of the CDR3 is 14 residues. Trimming shortened V by 5 bases and J by 6 bases, and 17 bases separated the two germline ends. In germline, CDR1 is MDHEN, CDR2 SYDVKM.

This chain connects TRBV27 to TRBJ1-6; D may be TRBD1 (6 bases). V was clipped by 2 bases and J by 6 bases, with 17 bases between them. Germline CDR1 MNHEY, CDR2 SMNVEV (reference sequence). The CDR3 extends over 17 amino acids. The CDR3 nucleotides read TGTGCCAGCAGTTTAAGGTCCGGACAGCTAACTAATTCACCCCTCCACTTT. It yields the protein CASSLRSGQLTNSPLHF.

The V gene is TRBV27, the J gene TRBJ2-6, with 12 bases that match TRBD1. This CDR3 region has 23 residues. Germline CDR1 is MNHEY and CDR2 is SMNVEV (reference sequence). V shed 5 bases, J shed 0 bases, and the junction held 20 bases outside the gene matches. This CDR3 is CASSPPPGTGGYTPLSGANVLTF. CDR3 nucleotides: TGTGCCAGCAGTCCACCCCCGGGGACAGGGGGCTATACTCCCCTCTCTGGGGCCAACGTCCTGACTTTC.

This chain joins TRBV10-3 and TRBJ1-3; possibly TRBD1 for D (5 bases). Germline-derived CDR1 and CDR2 are ENHRY and SYGVKD. Trimming pared 2 bases from V and 2 bases from J, leaving 7 bases between. CDR3 length: 14 amino acids. CDR3 nucleotide sequence: TGTGCCATCAGTGAGAAGGGGACTGGAAACACCATATATTTT. It translates to CAISEKGTGNTIYF.

The rearrangement links TRBV3-1 (or the pseudogene TRBV3-2) to TRBJ2-2, with D perhaps matching TRBD1 (5 bases). Trimming cost V 0 bases and J 5 bases, with 10 bases left between them. The CDR3 is 15 amino acids. Germline V CDR1 and CDR2: LGHDT, YNNKEL (reference sequence). The CDR3 DNA reads TGTGCCAGCAGCCAAGAGGGGCAGGGAACCGGGGAGCTGTTTTTT. Protein product: CASSQEGQGTGELFF.

The chain recombines TRBV7-6 with TRBJ2-1; 11 positions agree with TRBD2. The germline CDR1 and CDR2 sequences are SGHVS and FNYEAQ. The CDR3 is 15 amino acids. The V gene end was trimmed by 2 bases and the J gene end by 9 bases; junction bases not matched to a gene: 6. The CDR3 is CASSLRSSGRIEQFF. The CDR3 nucleotides are TGTGCCAGCAGCTTAAGGTCTAGCGGGAGGATTGAGCAGTTCTTC.

This clone was seen a few times. This chain links TRBV5-1 with TRBJ2-1, with 13 bases that match TRBD2. Trimming cost V 4 bases and J 8 bases; bases outside gene matches: 15. Per the germline V gene, CDR1 is SGHRS and CDR2 is YFSETQ. CDR3 length: 18 amino acids. As DNA, the CDR3 is TGCGCCAGCAGCGAAAACCCAATCGGGACTAGCGGGATTTATGAGCAGTTCTTC. It yields the protein CASSENPIGTSGIYEQFF.

This chain connects TRBV7-2 to TRBJ2-2, with 8 positions matching TRBD1. J was trimmed by 1 base and V by 0 bases; bases with no gene match: 1. The CDR3 is 16 residues long. CDR1 and CDR2 (germline): SGHTA, FQGNSA. The CDR3 DNA reads as TGTGCCAGCAGCTTAGCGGGGACAGGGAACACCGGGGAGCTGTTTTTT. This sequence encodes CASSLAGTGNTGELFF.

V gene TRBV11-2 combines with J gene TRBJ1-1; D uncertain. V gave up 1 base and J gave up 6 bases, with 9 bases separating them. Germline V gene sequence: CDR1 SGHAT, CDR2 FQNNGV. The CDR3 extends over 13 amino acids. CDR3 sequence: CASSLVFGSEAFF. As DNA, the CDR3 is TGTGCCAGCAGCTTAGTTTTCGGGTCTGAAGCTTTCTTT.

This chain joins TRBV28 and TRBJ1-3; TRBD1 agrees at 8 bases. CDR1 is MDHEN and CDR2 is SYDVKM in the germline V gene. Unmatched junction bases numbered 12, after V lost 4 bases and J lost 4 bases. This CDR3 spans 17 amino acids. The CDR3 protein is CASSSLDRVLSGNTIYF. The CDR3 DNA is TGTGCCAGCAGTTCCCTGGACAGGGTACTATCAGGAAACACCATATATTTT.

This clone was seen just once. This sequence joins TRBV19 and TRBJ2-6, with D perhaps TRBD1 (5 bases). Trimming shortened V by 8 bases and J by 4 bases, and 12 bases separated the two germline ends. The CDR3 runs 14 residues. Germline values: CDR1 LNHDA, CDR2 SQIVND (reference sequence). The CDR3 is CASSGMEGANVLTF. CDR3 coding DNA: TGTGCCAGTTCAGGGATGGAGGGGGCCAACGTCCTGACTTTC.

This sequence joins TRBV10-1 and TRBJ2-7, with 7 bases that match TRBD1. Per the germline V gene, CDR1 is WNHNN and CDR2 is SYGVQD (reference sequence). V dropped 10 bases and J dropped 3; count of bases not matched to a gene: 9. There are 13 residues in the CDR3. This chain's CDR3 is CATERQGRYEQYV. The CDR3 region has the DNA TGCGCCACTGAAAGACAGGGCCGCTACGAGCAGTACGTC.

This chain uses TRBV5-3 with TRBJ2-1; a weak D match, TRBD1 (6 bases). TRBV5-3 is reported as an ORF; its role is uncertain. With 4 bases removed from V and 2 bases from J, the gap between germline ends came to 16 bases. The CDR3 has 16 amino acids. The DNA of the CDR3 is TGTGCCAGAAGCACTAACCTCGGGACACCCTACAATGAGCAGTTCTTC. Protein: CARSTNLGTPYNEQFF.

V usage is TRBV3-1 (or the pseudogene TRBV3-2) and J usage is TRBJ2-2; D is perhaps TRBD2 (6 bases). This CDR3 has 17 amino acids. Germline loops: CDR1 LGHDT, CDR2 YNNKEL (reference sequence). V lost 4 bases and J 3 bases, leaving 18 bases between the germline ends. The CDR3 bases are TGTGCCAGCAGCCCGGGGGACTTCCCACATGACACCGGGGAGCTGTTTTTT. Protein sequence: CASSPGDFPHDTGELFF.

This chain connects TRBV28 to TRBJ1-2; 12 positions match TRBD1. Germline V gives CDR1 MDHEN, CDR2 SYDVKM. The CDR3 spans 15 residues. The V gene end was trimmed by 7 bases and the J gene end by 8 bases; junction bases not matched to a gene: 11. The DNA of the CDR3 is TGTGCCAGCACCACGGTGGGACAGGGGGCTGGAGGCTACACCTTC. Translation gives CASTTVGQGAGGYTF.

This chain links TRBV7-2 with TRBJ1-1; 9 bases fit TRBD1. CDR3 length: 15 residues. CDR1 and CDR2 from the germline V gene are SGHTA and FQGNSA. V lost 0 bases, J lost 12 bases, and 11 bases stayed unmatched. In DNA, the CDR3 is TGTGCCAGCAGCTTAGCCCCGGACAGGGGAAGGGTTCCTTTCTTT. Encoded protein: CASSLAPDRGRVPFF.